This T cell receptor beta chain appears in the sequencing data of a study of cytomegalovirus exposure and HLA in healthy donors. As to this clone: Its antigen is not known.

Whole-study results and caveats: The study assumed roughly uniform donor sequencing depth for presence/absence analyses. Specific recognition of CMV antigens was confirmed in vitro for a few chains (all CMV-associated). Later analysis demonstrated an association between a missense DCLRE1C variant and TCR beta V- and J-gene trimming.

The PCR made use of 60 Vbeta and 13 Jbeta primers. The repertoire was sequenced with immunoSEQ multiplex PCR; TCRdb's copy has only in-frame clones and lacks some. The sample includes some 190,000 clones, 80% to 90% of them seen just once. Trimming pared 1 base from V and 1 base from J, leaving 5 bases between. CDR3 length: 14 amino acids. Germline CDR1 reads SGHNT; CDR2 reads YENEEA. The chain has TRBV11-3 and TRBJ2-1; tentative D call: TRBD1 (5 bases). This TCR derives from a man in his thirties or forties in good health and CMV-seronegative. The sample taken for sequencing was PBMCs. The CDR3 region is CASSLAGSYNEQFF. The CDR3 bases are TGTGCCAGCAGCTTAGCAGGGTCCTACAATGAGCAGTTCTTC. The whole variable domain, remainder taken from reference TRBV11-3 and TRBJ2-1, is EAGVVQSPRYKIIEKKQPVAFWCNPISGHNTLYWYLQNLGQGPELLIRYENEEAVDDSQLPKDRFSAERLKGVDSTLKIQPAELGDSAVYLCASSLAGSYNEQFFGPGTRLTVL.